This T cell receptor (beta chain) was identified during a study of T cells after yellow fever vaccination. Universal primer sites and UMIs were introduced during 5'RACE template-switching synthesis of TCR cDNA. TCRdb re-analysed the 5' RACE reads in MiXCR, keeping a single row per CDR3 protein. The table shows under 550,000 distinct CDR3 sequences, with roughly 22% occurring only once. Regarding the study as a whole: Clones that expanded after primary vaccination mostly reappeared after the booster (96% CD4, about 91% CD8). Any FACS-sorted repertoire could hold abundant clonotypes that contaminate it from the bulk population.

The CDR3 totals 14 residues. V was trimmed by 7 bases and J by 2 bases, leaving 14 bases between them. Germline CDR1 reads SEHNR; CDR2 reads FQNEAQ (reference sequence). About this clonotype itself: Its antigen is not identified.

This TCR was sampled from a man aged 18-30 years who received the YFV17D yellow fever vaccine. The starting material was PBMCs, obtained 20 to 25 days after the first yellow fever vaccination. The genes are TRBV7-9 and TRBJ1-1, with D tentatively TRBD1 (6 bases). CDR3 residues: CASTPQGFNTEAFF. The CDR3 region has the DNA TGTGCCAGCACTCCACAGGGTTTCAACACTGAAGCTTTCTTT.